This T cell receptor beta chain came from a study of cytomegalovirus exposure and HLA in healthy donors. The germline gives CDR1 SGDLS, CDR2 YYNGEE. Trimming left V 4 bases short and J 4 bases short, with 15 bases between. This CDR3 has 15 amino acids. Comments on this clone: Its matching antigen is unknown.

Whole-study findings and limits: A later analysis showed that HLA-associated TCR beta chains had undergone more clonal expansion than equally common others. Near-uniform donor sequencing depth was presumed by presence/absence analyses.

PCR employed 60 Vbeta and 13 Jbeta primers. Data came from immunoSEQ multiplex PCR; TCRdb stores just in-frame clones and leaves some out. The data contain around 140,000 clones, approximately 71% of them singletons. This chain joins TRBV9 and TRBJ2-1, with a tentative D call TRBD2 (6 bases). The source material was PBMCs. This receptor was taken from a man in his forties in good health and CMV-seronegative. In DNA form, the CDR3 reads TGTGCCAGCAGCCGGGACGGGGGAGGTTACAATGAGCAGTTCTTC. This codes for CASSRDGGGYNEQFF.